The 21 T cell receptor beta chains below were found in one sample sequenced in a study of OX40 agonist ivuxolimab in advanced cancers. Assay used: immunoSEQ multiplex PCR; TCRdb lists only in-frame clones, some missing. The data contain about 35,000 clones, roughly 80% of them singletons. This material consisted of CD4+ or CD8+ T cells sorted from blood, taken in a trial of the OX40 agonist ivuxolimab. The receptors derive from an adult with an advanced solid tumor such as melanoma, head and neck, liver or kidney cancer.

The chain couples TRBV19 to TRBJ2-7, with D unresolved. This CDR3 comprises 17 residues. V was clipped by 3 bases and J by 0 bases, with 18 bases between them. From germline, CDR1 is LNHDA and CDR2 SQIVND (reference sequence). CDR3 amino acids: CASSIFASRTASYEQYF. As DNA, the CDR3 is TGTGCCAGTAGTATTTTTGCTTCCCGGACGGCCTCCTACGAGCAGTACTTC.

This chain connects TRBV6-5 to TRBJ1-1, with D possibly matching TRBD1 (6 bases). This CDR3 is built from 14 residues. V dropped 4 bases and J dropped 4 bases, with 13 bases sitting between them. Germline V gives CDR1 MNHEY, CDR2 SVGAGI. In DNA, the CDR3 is TGTGCCAGCAGTTTTTCAGGGGTTGGCACTGAAGCTTTCTTT. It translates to CASSFSGVGTEAFF.

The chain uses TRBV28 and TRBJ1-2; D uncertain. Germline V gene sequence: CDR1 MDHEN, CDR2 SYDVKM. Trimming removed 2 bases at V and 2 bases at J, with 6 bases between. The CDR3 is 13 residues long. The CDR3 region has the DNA TGTGCCAGCAGTTTAGCAGCCAACTATGGCTACACCTTC. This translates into CASSLAANYGYTF.

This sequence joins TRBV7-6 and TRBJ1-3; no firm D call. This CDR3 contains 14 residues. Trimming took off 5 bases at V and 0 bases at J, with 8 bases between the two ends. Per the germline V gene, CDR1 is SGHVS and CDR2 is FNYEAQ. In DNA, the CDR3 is TGTGCCAGCAGCCTAGGAGACTCTGGAAACACCATATATTTT. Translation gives CASSLGDSGNTIYF.

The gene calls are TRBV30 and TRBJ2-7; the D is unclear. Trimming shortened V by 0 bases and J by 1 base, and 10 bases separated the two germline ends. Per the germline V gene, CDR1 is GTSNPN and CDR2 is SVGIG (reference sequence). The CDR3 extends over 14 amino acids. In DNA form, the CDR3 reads TGTGCCTGGAGTGTCTCAGTAATATCCTACGAGCAGTACTTC. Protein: CAWSVSVISYEQYF.

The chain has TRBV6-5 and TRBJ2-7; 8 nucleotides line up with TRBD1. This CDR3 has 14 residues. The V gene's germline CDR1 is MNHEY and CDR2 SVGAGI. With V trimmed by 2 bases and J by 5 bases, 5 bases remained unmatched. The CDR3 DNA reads TGTGCCAGCAGTTACACAGGGGGTATCGACGAGCAGTACTTC. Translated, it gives CASSYTGGIDEQYF.

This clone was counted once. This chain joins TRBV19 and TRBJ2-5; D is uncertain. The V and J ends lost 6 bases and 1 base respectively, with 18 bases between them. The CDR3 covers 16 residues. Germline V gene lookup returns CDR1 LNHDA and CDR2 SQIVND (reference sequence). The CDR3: CASSPYQGPLQETQYF. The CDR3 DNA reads TGTGCCAGTAGCCCATATCAAGGTCCACTCCAAGAGACCCAGTACTTC.

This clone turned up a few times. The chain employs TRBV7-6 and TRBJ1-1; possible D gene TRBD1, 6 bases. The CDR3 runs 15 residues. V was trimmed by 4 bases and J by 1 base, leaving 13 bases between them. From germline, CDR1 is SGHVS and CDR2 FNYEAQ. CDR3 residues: CASSSSGDSNTEAFF. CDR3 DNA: TGTGCCAGCAGCTCATCAGGGGACTCGAACACTGAAGCTTTCTTT.

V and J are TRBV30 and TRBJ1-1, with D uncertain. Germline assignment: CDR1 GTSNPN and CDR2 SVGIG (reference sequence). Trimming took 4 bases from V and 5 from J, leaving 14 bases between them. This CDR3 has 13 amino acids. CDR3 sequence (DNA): TGTGCCTGGACCGTGGTGGACCCGACTGAAGCTTTCTTT. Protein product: CAWTVVDPTEAFF.

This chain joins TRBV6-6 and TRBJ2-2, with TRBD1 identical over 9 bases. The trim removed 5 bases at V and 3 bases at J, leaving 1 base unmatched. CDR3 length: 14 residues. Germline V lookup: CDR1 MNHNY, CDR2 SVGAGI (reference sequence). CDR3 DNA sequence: TGTGCCAGCAGTGGGGACAGGGACACCGGGGAGCTGTTTTTT. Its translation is CASSGDRDTGELFF.

CDR3 in DNA: TGTGCCAGCAGCTTCTCGCCTAGCGGAAGCTACGAGCAGTACTTC. Its translation: CASSFSPSGSYEQYF. The chain links TRBV7-3 to TRBJ2-7, with 7 bases identical to TRBD2. The germline CDR1 and CDR2 sequences are SGHTA and FQGTGA. The CDR3 covers 15 residues. The V gene end was trimmed by 3 bases and the J gene end by 3 bases; junction bases not matched to a gene: 8.

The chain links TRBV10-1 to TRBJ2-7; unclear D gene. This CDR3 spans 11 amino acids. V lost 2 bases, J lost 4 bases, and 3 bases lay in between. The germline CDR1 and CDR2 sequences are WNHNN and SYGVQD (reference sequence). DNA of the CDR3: TGCGCCAGCAGTGAGGGATACGAGCAGTACTTC. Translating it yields CASSEGYEQYF.

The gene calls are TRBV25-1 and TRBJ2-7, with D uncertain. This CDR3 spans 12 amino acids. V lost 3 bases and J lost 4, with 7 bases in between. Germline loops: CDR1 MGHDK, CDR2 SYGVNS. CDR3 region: CASSDGWYEQYF. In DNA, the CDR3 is TGTGCCAGCAGTGACGGTTGGTACGAGCAGTACTTC.

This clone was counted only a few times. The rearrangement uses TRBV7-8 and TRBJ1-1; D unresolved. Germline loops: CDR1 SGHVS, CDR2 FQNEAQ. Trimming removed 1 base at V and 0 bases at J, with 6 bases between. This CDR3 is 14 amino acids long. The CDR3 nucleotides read TGTGCCAGCAGCTTAGAACGGGTGAACACTGAAGCTTTCTTT. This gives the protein CASSLERVNTEAFF.

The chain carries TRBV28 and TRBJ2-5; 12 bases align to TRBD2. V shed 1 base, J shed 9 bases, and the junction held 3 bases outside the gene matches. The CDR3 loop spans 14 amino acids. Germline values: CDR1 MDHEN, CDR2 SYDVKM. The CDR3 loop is CASSLLSSGGAQYF. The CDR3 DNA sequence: TGTGCCAGCAGTTTATTATCTAGCGGGGGGGCCCAGTACTTC.

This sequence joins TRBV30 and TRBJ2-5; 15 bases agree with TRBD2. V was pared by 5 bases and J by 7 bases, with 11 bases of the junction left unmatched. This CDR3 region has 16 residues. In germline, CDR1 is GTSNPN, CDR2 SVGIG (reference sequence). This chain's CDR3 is CAWGGMGLAGGVTQYF. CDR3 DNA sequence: TGTGCCTGGGGGGGGATGGGACTAGCGGGAGGCGTGACCCAGTACTTC.

The CDR3, as DNA: TGTGCCAGCAGTTTAAGCCTCTTGAGGCAGGGGCACACTGAAGCTTTCTTT. This gives the protein CASSLSLLRQGHTEAFF. V is TRBV27 and J is TRBJ1-1, with D possibly being TRBD1 (6 bases). The CDR3 length is 17 residues. V shed 2 bases and J shed 3 bases, with 19 bases lying between them. From germline, CDR1 is MNHEY and CDR2 SMNVEV (reference sequence).

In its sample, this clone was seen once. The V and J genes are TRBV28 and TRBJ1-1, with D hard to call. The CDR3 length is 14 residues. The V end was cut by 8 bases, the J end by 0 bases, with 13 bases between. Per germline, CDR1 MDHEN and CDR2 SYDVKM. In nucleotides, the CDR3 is TGTGCCAGCTATTCAGATTATATGAACACTGAAGCTTTCTTT. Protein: CASYSDYMNTEAFF.

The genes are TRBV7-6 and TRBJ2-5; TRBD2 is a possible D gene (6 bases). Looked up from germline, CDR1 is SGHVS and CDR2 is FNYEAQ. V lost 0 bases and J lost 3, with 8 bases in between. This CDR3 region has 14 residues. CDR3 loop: CASSLAGGEETQYF. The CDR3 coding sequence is TGTGCCAGCAGCTTAGCGGGGGGTGAAGAGACCCAGTACTTC.

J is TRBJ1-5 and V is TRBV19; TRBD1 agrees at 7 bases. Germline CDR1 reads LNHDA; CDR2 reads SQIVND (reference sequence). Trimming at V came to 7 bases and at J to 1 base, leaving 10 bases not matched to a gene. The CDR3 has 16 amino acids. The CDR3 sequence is CASIRGGHISNQPQHF. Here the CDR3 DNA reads TGTGCCAGTATCAGGGGGGGACACATCAGCAATCAGCCCCAGCATTTT.

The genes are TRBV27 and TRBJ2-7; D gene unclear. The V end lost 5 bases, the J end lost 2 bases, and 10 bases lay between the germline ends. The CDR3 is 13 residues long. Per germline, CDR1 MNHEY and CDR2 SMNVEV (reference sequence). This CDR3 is CASSPLGPYEQYF. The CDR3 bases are TGTGCCAGCAGTCCCCTAGGCCCCTACGAGCAGTACTTC.